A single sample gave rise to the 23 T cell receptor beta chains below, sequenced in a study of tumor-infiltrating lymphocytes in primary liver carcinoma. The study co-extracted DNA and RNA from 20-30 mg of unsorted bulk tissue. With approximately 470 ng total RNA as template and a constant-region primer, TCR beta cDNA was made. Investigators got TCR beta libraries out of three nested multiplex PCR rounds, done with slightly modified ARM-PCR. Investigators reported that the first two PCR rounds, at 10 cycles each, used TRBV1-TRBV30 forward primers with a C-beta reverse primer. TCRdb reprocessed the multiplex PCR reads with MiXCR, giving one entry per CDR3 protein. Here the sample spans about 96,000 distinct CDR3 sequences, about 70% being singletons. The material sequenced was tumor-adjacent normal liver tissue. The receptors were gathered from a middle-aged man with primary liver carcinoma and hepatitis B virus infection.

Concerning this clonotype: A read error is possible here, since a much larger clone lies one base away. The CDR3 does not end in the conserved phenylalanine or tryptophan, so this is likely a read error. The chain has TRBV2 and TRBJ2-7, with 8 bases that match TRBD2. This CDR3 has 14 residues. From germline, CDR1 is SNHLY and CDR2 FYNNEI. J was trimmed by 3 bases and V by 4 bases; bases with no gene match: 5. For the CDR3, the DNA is TGTGCCAGCAGTGCTGATAGCGGGAACTACGAGCAGTACTCC. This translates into CASSADSGNYEQYS.

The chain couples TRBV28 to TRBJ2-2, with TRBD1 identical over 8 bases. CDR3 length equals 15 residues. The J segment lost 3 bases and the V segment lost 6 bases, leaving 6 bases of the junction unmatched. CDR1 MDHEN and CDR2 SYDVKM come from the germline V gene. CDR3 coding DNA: TGTGCCAGCAGATCCGGACAGGGAGACACCGGGGAGCTGTTTTTT. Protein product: CASRSGQGDTGELFF.

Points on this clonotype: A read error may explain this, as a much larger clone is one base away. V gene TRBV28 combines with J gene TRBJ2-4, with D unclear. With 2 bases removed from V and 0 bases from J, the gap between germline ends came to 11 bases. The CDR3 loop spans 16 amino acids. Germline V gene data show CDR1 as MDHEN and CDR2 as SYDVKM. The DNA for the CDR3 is TGTGCCAGCAGTTTACCTGTGCGGCTAGCCAAAAACATTCAGTACTTC. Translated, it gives CASSLPVRLAKNIQYF.

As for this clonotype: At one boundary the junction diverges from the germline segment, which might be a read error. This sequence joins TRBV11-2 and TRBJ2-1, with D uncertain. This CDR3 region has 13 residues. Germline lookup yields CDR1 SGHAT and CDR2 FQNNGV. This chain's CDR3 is CASNLNDAYGQFF. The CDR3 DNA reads TGTGCCAGCAACTTAAATGATGCCTATGGACAGTTCTTC.

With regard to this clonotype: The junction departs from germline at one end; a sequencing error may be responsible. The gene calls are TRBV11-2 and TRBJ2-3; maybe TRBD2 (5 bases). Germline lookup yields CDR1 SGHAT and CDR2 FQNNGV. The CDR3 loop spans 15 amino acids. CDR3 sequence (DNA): TGTGCCAGCACCACTAGGATAGCCAGCACCGATACGCAGTATTTT. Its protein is CASTTRIASTDTQYF.

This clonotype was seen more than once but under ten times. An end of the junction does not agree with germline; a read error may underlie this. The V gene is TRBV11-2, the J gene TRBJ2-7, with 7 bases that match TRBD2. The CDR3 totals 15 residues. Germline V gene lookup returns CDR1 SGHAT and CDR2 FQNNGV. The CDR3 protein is CAGSPGPGTTYEQYF. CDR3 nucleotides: TGTGCCGGCAGCCCAGGGCCGGGGACTACCTACGAGCAGTACTTC.

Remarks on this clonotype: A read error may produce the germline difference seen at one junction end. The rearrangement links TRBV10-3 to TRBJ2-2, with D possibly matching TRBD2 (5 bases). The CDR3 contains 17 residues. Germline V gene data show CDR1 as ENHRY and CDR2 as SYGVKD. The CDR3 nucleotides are TGTGCCATCAGTGGCCCTATAGCAGGAACGAACACCGGGGAGCTGTTATTT. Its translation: CAISGPIAGTNTGELLF.

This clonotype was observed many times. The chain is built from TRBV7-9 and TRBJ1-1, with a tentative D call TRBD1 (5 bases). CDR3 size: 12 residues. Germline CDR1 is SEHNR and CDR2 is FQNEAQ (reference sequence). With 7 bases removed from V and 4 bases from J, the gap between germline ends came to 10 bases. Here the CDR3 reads CASTPGGTEAFF. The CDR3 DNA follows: TGTGCCAGCACCCCCGGGGGCACTGAAGCTTTCTTT.

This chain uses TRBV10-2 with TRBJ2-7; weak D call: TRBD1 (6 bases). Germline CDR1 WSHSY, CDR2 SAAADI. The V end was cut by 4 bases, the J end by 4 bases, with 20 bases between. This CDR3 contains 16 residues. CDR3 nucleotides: TGCGCCAGCAGTGGGTCTGGGAGTGAGAGGGGGTACGAGCAGTACTTC. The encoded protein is CASSGSGSERGYEQYF.

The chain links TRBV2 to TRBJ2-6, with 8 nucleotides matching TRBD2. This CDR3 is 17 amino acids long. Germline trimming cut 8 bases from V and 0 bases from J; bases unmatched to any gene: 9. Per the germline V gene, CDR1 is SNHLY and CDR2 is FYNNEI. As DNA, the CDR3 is TGTGCCAGCCTTCGCGGGGGGTTCACCTCTGGGGCCAACGTCCTGACTTTC. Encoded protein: CASLRGGFTSGANVLTF.

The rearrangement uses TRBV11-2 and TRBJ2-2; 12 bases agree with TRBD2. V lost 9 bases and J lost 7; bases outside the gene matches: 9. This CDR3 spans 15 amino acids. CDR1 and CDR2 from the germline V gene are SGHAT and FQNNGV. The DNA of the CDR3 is TGTGCCAGGAGGGAGACTAGCGGGAGAAACGGGGAGCTGTTTTTT. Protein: CARRETSGRNGELFF.

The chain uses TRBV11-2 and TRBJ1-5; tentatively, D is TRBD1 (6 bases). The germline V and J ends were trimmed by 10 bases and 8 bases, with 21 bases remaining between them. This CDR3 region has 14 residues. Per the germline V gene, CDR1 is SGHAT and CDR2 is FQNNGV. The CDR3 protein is CANGTGQFPEPQHF. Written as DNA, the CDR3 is TGTGCCAACGGCACCGGACAGTTTCCCGAGCCCCAGCATTTT.

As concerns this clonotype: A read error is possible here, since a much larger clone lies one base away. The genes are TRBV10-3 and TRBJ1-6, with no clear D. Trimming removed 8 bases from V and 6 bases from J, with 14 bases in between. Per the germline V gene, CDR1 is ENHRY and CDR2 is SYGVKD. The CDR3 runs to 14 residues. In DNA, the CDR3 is TGTGCCATCCGAGAGGGTCTGGGTAATTCACCCCTCCACTTT. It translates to CAIREGLGNSPLHF.

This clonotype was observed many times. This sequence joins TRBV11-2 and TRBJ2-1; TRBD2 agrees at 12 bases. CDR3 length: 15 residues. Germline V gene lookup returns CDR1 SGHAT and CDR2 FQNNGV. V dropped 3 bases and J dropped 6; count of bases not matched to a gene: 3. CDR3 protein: CASSFTSGRLNEQFF. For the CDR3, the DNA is TGTGCCAGCAGCTTCACTAGCGGGAGGCTCAATGAGCAGTTCTTC.

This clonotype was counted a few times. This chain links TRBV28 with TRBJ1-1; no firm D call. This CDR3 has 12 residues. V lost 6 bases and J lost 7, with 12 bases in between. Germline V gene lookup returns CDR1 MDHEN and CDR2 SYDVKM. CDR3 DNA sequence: TGTGCCAGCAGCCCTGTGAGTCTTGAAGCTTTCTTT. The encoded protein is CASSPVSLEAFF. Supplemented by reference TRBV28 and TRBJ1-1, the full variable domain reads DVKVTQSSRYLVKRTGEKVFLECVQDMDHENMFWYRQDPGLGLRLIYFSYDVKMKEKGDIPEGYSVSREKKERFSLILESASTNQTSMYLCASSPVSLEAFFGQGTRLTVV.

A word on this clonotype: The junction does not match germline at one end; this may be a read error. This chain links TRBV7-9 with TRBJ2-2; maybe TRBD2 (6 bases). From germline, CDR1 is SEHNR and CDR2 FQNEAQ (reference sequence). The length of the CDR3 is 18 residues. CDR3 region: CVSSSAQIGGVNTGELFF. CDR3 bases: TGTGTCAGCAGCTCTGCCCAGATCGGGGGAGTGAACACCGGGGAACTGTTTTTT.

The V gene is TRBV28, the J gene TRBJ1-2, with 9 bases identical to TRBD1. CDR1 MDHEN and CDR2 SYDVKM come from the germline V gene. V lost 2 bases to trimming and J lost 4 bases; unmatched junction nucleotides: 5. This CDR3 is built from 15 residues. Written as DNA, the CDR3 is TGTGCCAGCAGTTTAACCGGGACAGGGTTCTATGGCTACACCTTC. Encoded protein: CASSLTGTGFYGYTF.

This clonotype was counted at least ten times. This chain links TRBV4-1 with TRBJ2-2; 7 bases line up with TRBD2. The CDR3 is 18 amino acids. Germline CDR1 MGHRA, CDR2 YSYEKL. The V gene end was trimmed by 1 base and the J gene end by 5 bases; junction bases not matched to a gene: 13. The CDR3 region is CASSQGGLAGVGTGELFF. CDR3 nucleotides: TGCGCCAGCAGCCAAGGGGGACTTGCGGGAGTCGGGACCGGGGAGCTGTTTTTT.

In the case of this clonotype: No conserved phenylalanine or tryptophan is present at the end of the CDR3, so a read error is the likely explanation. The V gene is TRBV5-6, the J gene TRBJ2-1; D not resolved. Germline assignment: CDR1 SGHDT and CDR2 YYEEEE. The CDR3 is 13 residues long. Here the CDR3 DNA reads TGTGCCAGCAGCCCATTGGCCTACAATAAGCAGTTCTTA. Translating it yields CASSPLAYNKQFL.

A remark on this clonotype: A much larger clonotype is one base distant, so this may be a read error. Here the CDR3 reads CDSSSGSYNEQFF. CDR3 bases: TGTGACAGCAGCTCAGGGTCCTACAATGAGCAGTTCTTC. The gene calls are TRBV5-6 and TRBJ2-1; D may be TRBD1 (5 bases). CDR3 length equals 13 residues. Germline loops: CDR1 SGHDT, CDR2 YYEEEE.

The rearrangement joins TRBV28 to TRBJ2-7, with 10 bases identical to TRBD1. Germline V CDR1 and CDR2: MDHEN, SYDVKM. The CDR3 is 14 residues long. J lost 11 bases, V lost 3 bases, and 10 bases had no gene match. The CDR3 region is CASSFGDRGPGEYF. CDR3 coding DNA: TGTGCCAGCAGTTTTGGGGACAGGGGACCTGGGGAGTACTTC.

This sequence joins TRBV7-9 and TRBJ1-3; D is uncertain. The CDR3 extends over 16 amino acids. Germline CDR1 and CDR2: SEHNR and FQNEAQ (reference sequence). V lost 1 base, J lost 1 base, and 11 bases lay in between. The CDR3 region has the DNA TGTGCCAGCAGCTTAGACAGCTGGCGGTCTGGAAACACCATATATTTT. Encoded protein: CASSLDSWRSGNTIYF.

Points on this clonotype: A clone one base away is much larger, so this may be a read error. The CDR3 DNA reads TGTGGCAGCTCCAGACTATATGGCTACACCTTC. It codes for CGSSRLYGYTF. The V gene is TRBV28, the J gene TRBJ1-2; D uncertain. CDR3 size: 11 residues. Looked up from germline, CDR1 is MDHEN and CDR2 is SYDVKM.